This paragraph reports one T cell receptor (beta chain). Its antigen specificity is not known. Nothing much larger sits one base from this clone, and base qualities are not available. The sample's treatment or condition, from its label and the paper: in vitro stimulation with specific CMV peptide epitopes to enrich CMV-specific T cells. These data originate in a study of T cell repertoires in cytomegalovirus infection (dated by TCRdb to the late 2010s). For context, the study as a whole: Recently identified HLA-C-restricted CMV epitopes, whose presentation resists viral immunomodulation, were targeted by peptide stimulations together with well-studied HLA-B-restricted epitopes. Donor HLA type was relevant to the analysis, because carriage of CMV infection together with the matching HLA type was indicated by public TCR beta signatures.

Reads for this sample came from an Illumina HiSeq 1500. Clones were called with MiXCR by TCRdb after fastp trimmed the public reads at Q25, and only in-frame beta chains were retained. Rows merge per CDR3 protein into single entries with the most common DNA and genes. The sample table holds about 890,000 distinct CDR3 sequences, of which 30% to 40% were seen once. Roughly 12% of the sample goes to the ten largest clones. The cysteine opens and the phenylalanine closes a CDR3 of 15 amino acids. The only DNA kept is the CDR3, 45 bases in frame from the first base. A distance of 15 bases separates the germline ends of V and J, which lose 7 bases and 2 bases respectively. Based on the germline V gene (reference sequence), the CDR1 and CDR2 sequences are LNHDA and SQIVND. Study-wide findings and limitations: The ex vivo response was dominated by HLA-C-restricted CMV-specific TCR beta clonotypes, and the single most frequent clonotype in two of eight donors was supplied by these HLA-C-restricted clonotypes. In both this cohort and an independent roughly 400-donor cohort, the cumulative frequency of public TCR beta family members distinguished carriers of CMV infection plus the relevant HLA type.

Recombination joined TRBV19 with TRBJ1-5, with no confidently assigned D gene. The sequencing used cultured CD8+ T cells from PBMCs, collected from culture after CMV antigen stimulation. The sequence derives from a human donor in good health (CMV status not recorded). Some clones in this sample may be carry-over from other donors' samples. The DNA is TGTGCCAGTAACCCGATTCGGCACCGCAATCAGCCCCAGCATTTT. Its coded protein is CASNPIRHRNQPQHF.